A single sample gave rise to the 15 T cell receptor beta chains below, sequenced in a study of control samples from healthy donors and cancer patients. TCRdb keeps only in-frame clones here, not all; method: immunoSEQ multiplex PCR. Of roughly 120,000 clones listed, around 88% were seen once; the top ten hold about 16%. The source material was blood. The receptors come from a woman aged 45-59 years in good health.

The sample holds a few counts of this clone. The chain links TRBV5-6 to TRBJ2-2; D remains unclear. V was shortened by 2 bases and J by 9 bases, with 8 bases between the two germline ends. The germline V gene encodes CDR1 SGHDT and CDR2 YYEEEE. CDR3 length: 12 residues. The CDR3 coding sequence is TGTGCCAGCAGCTTTGTCAGGCGGGAGCTGTTTTTT. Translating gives CASSFVRRELFF. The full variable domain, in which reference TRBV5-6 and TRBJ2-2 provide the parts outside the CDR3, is DAGVTQSPTHLIKTRGQQVTLRCSPKSGHDTVSWYQQALGQGPQFIFQYYEEEERQRGNFPDRFSGHQFPNYSSELNVNALLLGDSALYLCASSFVRRELFFGEGSRLTVL.

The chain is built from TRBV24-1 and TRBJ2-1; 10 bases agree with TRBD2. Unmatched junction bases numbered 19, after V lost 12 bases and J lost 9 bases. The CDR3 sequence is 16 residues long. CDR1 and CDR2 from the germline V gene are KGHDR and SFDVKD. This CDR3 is CAASATSGRAFGEQFF. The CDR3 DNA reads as TGTGCCGCAAGTGCAACGAGCGGGAGGGCATTTGGTGAGCAGTTCTTC.

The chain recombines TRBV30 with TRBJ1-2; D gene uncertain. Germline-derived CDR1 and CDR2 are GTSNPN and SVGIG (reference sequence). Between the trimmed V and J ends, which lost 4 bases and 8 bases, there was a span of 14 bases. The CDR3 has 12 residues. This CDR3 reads CAWNGGSWGYTF. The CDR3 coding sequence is TGTGCCTGGAACGGCGGGAGTTGGGGCTACACCTTC.

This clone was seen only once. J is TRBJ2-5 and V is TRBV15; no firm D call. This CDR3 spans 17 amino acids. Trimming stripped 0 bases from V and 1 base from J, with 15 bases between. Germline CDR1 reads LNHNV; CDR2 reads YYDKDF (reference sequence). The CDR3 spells CATSRDLPSGLQETQYF. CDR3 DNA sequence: TGTGCCACCAGCAGAGATCTTCCTTCGGGTCTCCAAGAGACCCAGTACTTC.

In DNA, the CDR3 is TGTGCCACCAGCAGACCCAGGGGATCTGGGGCCAACGTCCTGACTTTC. Translated: CATSRPRGSGANVLTF. The chain joins TRBV15 to TRBJ2-6; D is possibly TRBD1 (6 bases). Germline values: CDR1 LNHNV, CDR2 YYDKDF (reference sequence). CDR3 size: 16 residues. The germline V and J ends were trimmed by 2 bases and 1 base, with 9 bases remaining between them.

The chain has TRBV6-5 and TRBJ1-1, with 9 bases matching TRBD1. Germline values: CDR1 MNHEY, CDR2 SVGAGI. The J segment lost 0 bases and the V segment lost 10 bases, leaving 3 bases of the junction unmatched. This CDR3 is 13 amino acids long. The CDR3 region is CATGTGLNTEAFF. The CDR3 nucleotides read TGTGCCACCGGGACAGGGCTGAACACTGAAGCTTTCTTT.

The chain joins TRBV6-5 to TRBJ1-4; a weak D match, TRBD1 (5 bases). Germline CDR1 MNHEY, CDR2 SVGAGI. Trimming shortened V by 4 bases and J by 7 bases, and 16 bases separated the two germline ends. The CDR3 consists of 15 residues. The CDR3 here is CASSFLGSQGEKLFF. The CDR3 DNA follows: TGTGCCAGCAGTTTCTTGGGCAGTCAGGGTGAAAAACTGTTTTTT.

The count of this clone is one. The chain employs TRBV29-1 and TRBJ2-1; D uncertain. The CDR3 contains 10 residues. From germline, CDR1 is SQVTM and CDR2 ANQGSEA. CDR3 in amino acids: CSADGVEQFF. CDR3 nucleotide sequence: TGCAGTGCGGATGGGGTGGAGCAGTTCTTC.

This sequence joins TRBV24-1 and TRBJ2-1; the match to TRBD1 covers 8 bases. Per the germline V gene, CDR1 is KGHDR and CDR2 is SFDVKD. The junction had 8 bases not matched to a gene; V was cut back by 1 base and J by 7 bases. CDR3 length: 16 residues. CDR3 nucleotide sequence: TGTGCCACCAGTGATTTTGGGACAGGCGGTTTAAATGAGCAGTTCTTC. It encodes CATSDFGTGGLNEQFF.

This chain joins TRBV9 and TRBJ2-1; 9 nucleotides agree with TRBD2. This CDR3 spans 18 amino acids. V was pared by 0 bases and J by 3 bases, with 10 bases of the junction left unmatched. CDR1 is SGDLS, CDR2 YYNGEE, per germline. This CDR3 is CASSVDRLAEALYNEQFF. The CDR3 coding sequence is TGTGCCAGCAGCGTAGATAGACTAGCGGAGGCCCTCTACAATGAGCAGTTCTTC.

CDR3 in amino acids: CASSSLSSGNTIYF. In DNA form, the CDR3 reads TGTGCCAGCAGTTCATTGAGCTCTGGAAACACCATATATTTT. The chain carries TRBV6-5 and TRBJ1-3; D is uncertain. This CDR3 is 14 amino acids long. V dropped 4 bases and J dropped 0 bases, with 7 bases sitting between them. From germline, CDR1 is MNHEY and CDR2 SVGAGI.

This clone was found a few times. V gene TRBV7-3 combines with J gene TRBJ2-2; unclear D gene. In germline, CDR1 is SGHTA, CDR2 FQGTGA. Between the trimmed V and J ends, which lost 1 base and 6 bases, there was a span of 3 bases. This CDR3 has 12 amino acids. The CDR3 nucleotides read TGTGCCAGCAGCTTAAAGGCCGGGGAGCTGTTTTTT. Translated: CASSLKAGELFF.

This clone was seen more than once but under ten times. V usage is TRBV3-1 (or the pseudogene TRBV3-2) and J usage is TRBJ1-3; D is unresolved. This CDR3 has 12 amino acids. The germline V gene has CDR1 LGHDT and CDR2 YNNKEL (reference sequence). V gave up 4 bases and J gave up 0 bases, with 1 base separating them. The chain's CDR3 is CASSRSGNTIYF. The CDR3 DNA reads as TGTGCCAGCAGCCGCTCTGGAAACACCATATATTTT.

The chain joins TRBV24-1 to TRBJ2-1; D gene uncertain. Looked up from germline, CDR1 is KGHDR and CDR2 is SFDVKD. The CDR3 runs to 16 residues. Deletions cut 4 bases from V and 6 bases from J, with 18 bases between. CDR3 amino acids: CATSDPSTVQFNEQFF. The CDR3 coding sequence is TGTGCCACCAGTGACCCATCTACGGTGCAATTCAATGAGCAGTTCTTC.

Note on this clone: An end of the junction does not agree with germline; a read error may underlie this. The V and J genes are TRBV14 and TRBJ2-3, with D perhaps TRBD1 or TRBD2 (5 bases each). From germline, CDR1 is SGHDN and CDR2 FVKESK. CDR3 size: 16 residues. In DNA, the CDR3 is TGTGCCAGCAGCCAAGGAAGGATTCGGGACCCAGAAACGCAGTATTTT. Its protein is CASSQGRIRDPETQYF.